Sequencing of this TCR beta chain was carried out in a study of glioma-infiltrating T cells after dendritic cell vaccination. Background on the study: Dendritic cells derived from monocytes and pulsed with autologous tumor lysate formed the vaccine.

Only patients with spare fresh-frozen tumor and over two years of follow-up were included. Trimming shortened V by 6 bases and J by 5 bases, and 14 bases separated the two germline ends. Looked up from germline, CDR1 is MNHNY and CDR2 is SVGAGI (reference sequence). The CDR3 contains 13 residues. The immunoSEQ assay amplified TCRB CDR3 from up to roughly 2 ug DNA. Sequenced by immunoSEQ multiplex PCR; TCRdb stores in-frame clones only, minus some. Of approximately 90,000 clones listed, more than 75% are singletons. The TCR originated in a human donor with glioblastoma. Sequences were derived from blood, sampled before dendritic cell vaccination. The rearrangement joins TRBV6-6 to TRBJ2-7; D might be TRBD1 (5 bases). CDR3 nucleotides: TGTGCCAGCAGCGGTCGGTGGGGCCACGAGCAGTACTTC. It encodes CASSGRWGHEQYF.